A single sample is the source of the 8 T cell receptor beta chains below, sequenced in a study of beta chain features in type 1 diabetes. Broader study findings: Moderately but significantly shorter TCRB CDR3s were found in Type 1 diabetes patients in all four CD4+ subsets.

The sequenced template was cDNA made from the entire isolated RNA. Produced via immunoSEQ multiplex PCR; TCRdb's table is partial and in-frame only. The sample lists 150,000 or so clones; 8% to 9.5% were seen once. These receptors' antigens are unknown. The sample comprised central memory CD4+ T cells from blood. Receptors originate from a woman between 18 and 29 years old with type 1 diabetes.

The chain links TRBV19 to TRBJ2-7, with a tentative D call TRBD1 (7 bases). Trimming took off 6 bases at V and 7 bases at J, with 19 bases between the two ends. The CDR3 extends over 14 amino acids. The germline V gene has CDR1 LNHDA and CDR2 SQIVND (reference sequence). The CDR3 loop is CASRGRDRAGEQYF. CDR3 DNA: TGTGCCAGTAGGGGCCGCGACAGGGCGGGGGAGCAGTACTTC.

The rearrangement uses TRBV7-2 and TRBJ2-6; 7 bases are shared with TRBD1. Germline CDR1 is SGHTA and CDR2 is FQGNSA. This CDR3 is built from 21 residues. V lost 0 bases and J lost 0; bases outside the gene matches: 14. The CDR3 nucleotides read TGTGCCAGCAGCTTAGCCGCCCCCCCGACAGGGCTTCTCTCTGGGGCCAACGTCCTGACTTTC. The encoded protein is CASSLAAPPTGLLSGANVLTF.

This clone has more than one count but fewer than ten. V is TRBV7-2 and J is TRBJ2-5; TRBD1 is a possible D gene (6 bases). The CDR3 covers 14 residues. Trimming removed 3 bases from V and 5 bases from J, with 13 bases in between. CDR1 and CDR2 (germline): SGHTA, FQGNSA. CDR3 amino acids: CASSLGTTRETQYF. The CDR3 nucleotides read TGTGCCAGCAGCTTGGGGACAACCAGGGAGACCCAGTACTTC.

A few counts support this clone. The rearrangement uses TRBV4-3 and TRBJ1-4, with 7 bases matching TRBD1. Germline V CDR1 and CDR2: LGHNA, YSLEER. This CDR3 is 15 amino acids long. J lost 5 bases, V lost 1 base, and 4 bases had no gene match. CDR3 loop: CASSQGQGRNEKLFF. In DNA form, the CDR3 reads TGCGCCAGCAGCCAAGGACAGGGAAGAAATGAAAAACTGTTTTTT.

This clone was counted between two and nine times. The chain has TRBV29-1 and TRBJ2-7; 9 nucleotides agree with TRBD1. The J segment lost 6 bases and the V segment lost 4 bases, leaving 10 bases of the junction unmatched. This CDR3 is 14 amino acids long. CDR1 is SQVTM and CDR2 is ANQGSEA in the germline V gene. The CDR3 DNA is TGCAGCGTTGTGTTAGGGACAGGGATCTTCGAGCAGTACTTC. It specifies CSVVLGTGIFEQYF.

The table lists this clone with a few counts. J is TRBJ1-2 and V is TRBV2, with unresolved D. This CDR3 is 16 amino acids long. V was pared by 3 bases and J by 2 bases, with 16 bases between. Germline CDR1 SNHLY, CDR2 FYNNEI. In nucleotides, the CDR3 is TGTGCCAGCAGTGAGGACGGCGACCCGGGGAACTATGGCTACACCTTC. It specifies CASSEDGDPGNYGYTF.

The chain employs TRBV5-1 and TRBJ2-1, with 13 positions matching TRBD2. This CDR3 spans 14 amino acids. From germline, CDR1 is SGHRS and CDR2 YFSETQ. The J segment lost 9 bases and the V segment lost 4 bases, leaving 4 bases of the junction unmatched. The CDR3, as DNA: TGCGCCAGCAGCGGGGGACTAGCGGGGCTTGAGCAGTTCTTC. It codes for CASSGGLAGLEQFF.

This clone was picked up a small number of times. This rearrangement joins TRBV7-2 to TRBJ2-5; a weak D match, TRBD2 (7 bases). CDR3 length: 14 amino acids. CDR1 is SGHTA, CDR2 FQGNSA, per germline. V dropped 6 bases and J dropped 5 bases, with 16 bases sitting between them. The CDR3 DNA reads TGTGCCAGCAGTAGGGGGGGTCAGGGGGAGACCCAGTACTTC. It yields the protein CASSRGGQGETQYF.